One TCR beta chain is described in this entry. Its specificity is unknown. Per germline, CDR1 SGHTA and CDR2 FQGNSA. This CDR3 is built from 21 residues. The J segment lost 0 bases and the V segment lost 0 bases, leaving 14 bases of the junction unmatched. Amplified material comprised TCR beta CDR3 regions derived from RNA transcripts. Scientists carried out first-round RT-PCR using HTBI primers and then a second-round multiplex PCR. MiXCR, applied by TCRdb to the multiplex PCR reads, yields one record per CDR3 protein. The sample lists roughly 480,000 distinct CDR3 sequences, approximately 15% occurring once. Presentation of ophthalmopathy in the donors involved moderate-to-severe activity, CAS ≥3, NOSPECS ≥4 and a duration under 3 months. The sample comes from a study of Graves' ophthalmopathy and Graves' hyperthyroidism. On the study more broadly: The collection of peripheral blood took place at initial diagnosis, before any treatment. Study-wide results and caveats: Most clonotypes expanded in thyroid above 0.001 frequency were present in blood too.

The sequenced sample consisted of blood. The TCR comes from a woman between 25 and 40 years old with Graves' ophthalmopathy. The J gene is TRBJ2-1, the V gene TRBV7-2; 10 bases are shared with TRBD2. This CDR3 is CASSLAGWLAGATNSYNEQFF. As DNA, the CDR3 is TGTGCCAGCAGCTTAGCAGGTTGGCTAGCGGGGGCCACTAACTCCTACAATGAGCAGTTCTTC.